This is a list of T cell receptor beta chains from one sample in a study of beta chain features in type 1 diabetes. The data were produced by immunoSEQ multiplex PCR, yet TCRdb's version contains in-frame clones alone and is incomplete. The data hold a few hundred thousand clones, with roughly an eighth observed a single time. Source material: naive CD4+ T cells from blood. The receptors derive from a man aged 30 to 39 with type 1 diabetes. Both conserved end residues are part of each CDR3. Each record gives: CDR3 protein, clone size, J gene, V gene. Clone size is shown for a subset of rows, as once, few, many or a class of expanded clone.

cdr3_aa: CSVLQGSLYGYTF
clone_size: few
j_call: TRBJ1-2
v_call: TRBV29-1

cdr3_aa: CASSPTGTGGYNEQFF
clone_size: few
j_call: TRBJ2-1
v_call: TRBV5-6

cdr3_aa: CATTTGVLSYEQYF
clone_size: few
j_call: TRBJ2-7
v_call: TRBV28

cdr3_aa: CAWSTQGVWSYGYTF
clone_size: .
j_call: TRBJ1-2
v_call: TRBV30

cdr3_aa: CASSLANEQYF
clone_size: few
j_call: TRBJ2-7
v_call: TRBV5-6

cdr3_aa: CASSQASGRDNEQFF
clone_size: few
j_call: TRBJ2-1
v_call: TRBV4-3

cdr3_aa: CASSPNRRTDTQYF
clone_size: few
j_call: TRBJ2-3
v_call: TRBV18

cdr3_aa: CASRRAQTGELFF
clone_size: .
j_call: TRBJ2-2
v_call: TRBV9

cdr3_aa: CATSEGLAGYNEQFF
clone_size: .
j_call: TRBJ2-1
v_call: TRBV15

cdr3_aa: CASRLAGASYNEQFF
clone_size: few
j_call: TRBJ2-1
v_call: TRBV28

cdr3_aa: CASSEGQLNQPQHF
clone_size: few
j_call: TRBJ1-5
v_call: TRBV5-1

cdr3_aa: CASSPGQFSGELFF
clone_size: .
j_call: TRBJ2-2
v_call: TRBV11-3

cdr3_aa: CASSLEAGARNEQFF
clone_size: few
j_call: TRBJ2-1
v_call: TRBV7-2

cdr3_aa: CASSPGQPSTEAFF
clone_size: .
j_call: TRBJ1-1
v_call: TRBV5-1

cdr3_aa: CALTAGSNNYGYTF
clone_size: .
j_call: TRBJ1-2
v_call: TRBV6-6

cdr3_aa: CASSARDYSYNEQFF
clone_size: .
j_call: TRBJ2-1
v_call: TRBV9

cdr3_aa: CASQGTGDPDTQYF
clone_size: few
j_call: TRBJ2-3
v_call: TRBV2

cdr3_aa: CSARGGEKLFF
clone_size: few
j_call: TRBJ1-4
v_call: TRBV20-1

cdr3_aa: CASRGLGGQETQYF
clone_size: .
j_call: TRBJ2-5
v_call: TRBV5-6

cdr3_aa: CASSPLPTVNTEAFF
clone_size: .
j_call: TRBJ1-1
v_call: TRBV4-3

cdr3_aa: CASIALGTSGIEQFF
clone_size: few
j_call: TRBJ2-1
v_call: TRBV19

cdr3_aa: CASSPPLAGLHYNEQFF
clone_size: .
j_call: TRBJ2-1
v_call: TRBV18

cdr3_aa: CASSSRSSYEQYF
clone_size: .
j_call: TRBJ2-7
v_call: TRBV11-2

cdr3_aa: CASSVGQGTSYEQYF
clone_size: .
j_call: TRBJ2-7
v_call: TRBV27

cdr3_aa: CASSKDRGSYEQYF
clone_size: few
j_call: TRBJ2-7
v_call: TRBV27

cdr3_aa: CASSFPATDTQYF
clone_size: few
j_call: TRBJ2-3
v_call: TRBV7-8

cdr3_aa: CASSQDISGSKNIQYF
clone_size: few
j_call: TRBJ2-4
v_call: TRBV14

cdr3_aa: CASSVVGSLDEQFF
clone_size: .
j_call: TRBJ2-1
v_call: TRBV9

cdr3_aa: CASSQSVQATYEQYF
clone_size: .
j_call: TRBJ2-7
v_call: TRBV4-2

cdr3_aa: CASSLGTGTTHSYNEQFF
clone_size: few
j_call: TRBJ2-1
v_call: TRBV7-9

cdr3_aa: CASSRDRIYNEQFF
clone_size: .
j_call: TRBJ2-1
v_call: TRBV18

cdr3_aa: CASSLEGAFGSGEQFF
clone_size: .
j_call: TRBJ2-1
v_call: TRBV7-2

cdr3_aa: CASSLHPISGGRAYEQYF
clone_size: .
j_call: TRBJ2-7
v_call: TRBV4-2

cdr3_aa: CASSGEGLGTDTQYF
clone_size: few
j_call: TRBJ2-3
v_call: TRBV28

cdr3_aa: CASSLESPNYGYTF
clone_size: .
j_call: TRBJ1-2
v_call: TRBV5-1

cdr3_aa: CATNTGGTDTQYF
clone_size: few
j_call: TRBJ2-3
v_call: TRBV6-6

cdr3_aa: CASSPGQGNTDTQYF
clone_size: .
j_call: TRBJ2-3
v_call: TRBV5-1

cdr3_aa: CASSPGGPRTYEQYF
clone_size: .
j_call: TRBJ2-7
v_call: TRBV28

cdr3_aa: CASSLGDKNYEQYF
clone_size: .
j_call: TRBJ2-7
v_call: TRBV5-1

cdr3_aa: CASTSQGITWNEQFF
clone_size: few
j_call: TRBJ2-1
v_call: TRBV19

cdr3_aa: CASRTGGGNQPQHF
clone_size: .
j_call: TRBJ1-5
v_call: TRBV2

cdr3_aa: CASRAGPNYEQYF
clone_size: few
j_call: TRBJ2-7
v_call: TRBV2

cdr3_aa: CASRVTGGIGTDTQYF
clone_size: few
j_call: TRBJ2-3
v_call: TRBV19

cdr3_aa: CASSLGEGGSREQFF
clone_size: few
j_call: TRBJ2-1
v_call: TRBV13

cdr3_aa: CASSLQGTKEQYF
clone_size: .
j_call: TRBJ2-7
v_call: TRBV28

cdr3_aa: CASSLERGRGTQYF
clone_size: .
j_call: TRBJ2-5
v_call: TRBV27

cdr3_aa: CAGCTGNSYEQYF
clone_size: few
j_call: TRBJ2-7
v_call: TRBV28

cdr3_aa: CATSRVGRGELFF
clone_size: .
j_call: TRBJ2-2
v_call: TRBV15

cdr3_aa: CASSTPGLAYEQYF
clone_size: .
j_call: TRBJ2-7
v_call: TRBV7-2

cdr3_aa: CASIRGRGYGYTF
clone_size: .
j_call: TRBJ1-2
v_call: TRBV28

cdr3_aa: CASSFGFTEAFF
clone_size: .
j_call: TRBJ1-1
v_call: TRBV11-3

cdr3_aa: CASSIGNSAAYGYTF
clone_size: .
j_call: TRBJ1-2
v_call: TRBV19

cdr3_aa: CASSEMTIDRFGEQFF
clone_size: few
j_call: TRBJ2-1
v_call: TRBV28

cdr3_aa: CASSTFRQGWNTEAFF
clone_size: .
j_call: TRBJ1-1
v_call: TRBV19

cdr3_aa: CASSVVGSNQPQHF
clone_size: few
j_call: TRBJ1-5
v_call: TRBV28